The clone carrying this T cell receptor (beta chain) showed up many times. These data originate in a study of identical twins. CDR3 size: 18 residues. The junction had 14 bases not matched to a gene; V was cut back by 2 bases and J by 5 bases. TCRdb re-called the 5' RACE reads with MiXCR, one entry per CDR3 protein. The sample includes 750,000 to 950,000 distinct CDR3 sequences, roughly an eighth of them seen just once. These same data were also listed under a study on yellow fever vaccine responses in identical twins.

Sequencing was done on a sample of PBMCs. The receptor was isolated from a woman under 30 in good health. This chain connects TRBV12-3 or TRBV12-4 to TRBJ2-5; TRBD2 agrees at 10 bases. As DNA, the CDR3 is TGTGCCAGCAGTTTATACGGGGTCTCGGGGACTAGCGAGGAGACCCAGTACTTC. Encoded protein: CASSLYGVSGTSEETQYF.